The clone carrying this T cell receptor (beta chain) was seen only once. The V gene's germline CDR1 is SGHDT and CDR2 YYEEEE. Trimming pared 3 bases from V and 10 bases from J, leaving 13 bases between. This CDR3 is 12 amino acids long. Both 60 Vbeta primers and 13 Jbeta primers went into the PCR. The data were produced by immunoSEQ multiplex PCR, yet TCRdb's version contains in-frame clones alone and is incomplete. Among 150,000 to 200,000 clones listed, about 80% were seen once. These data originate in a study of cytomegalovirus exposure and HLA in healthy donors. Sequencing used PBMCs. This receptor was taken from a woman in her forties in good health and CMV-seronegative. The V gene is TRBV5-6, the J gene TRBJ1-1; tentative D call: TRBD1 (6 bases). The CDR3 region is CASSYSQGRAFF. CDR3 coding DNA: TGTGCCAGCAGCTACTCACAGGGTAGAGCTTTCTTT.